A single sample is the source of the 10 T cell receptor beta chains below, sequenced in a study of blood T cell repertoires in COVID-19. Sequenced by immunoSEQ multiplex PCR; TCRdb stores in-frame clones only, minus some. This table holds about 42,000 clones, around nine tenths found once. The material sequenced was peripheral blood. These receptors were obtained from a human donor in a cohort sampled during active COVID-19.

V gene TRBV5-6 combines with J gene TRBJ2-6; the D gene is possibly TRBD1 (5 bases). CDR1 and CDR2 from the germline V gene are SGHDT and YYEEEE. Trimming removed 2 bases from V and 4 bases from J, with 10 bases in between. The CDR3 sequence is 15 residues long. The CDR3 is CASSLIDRGANVLTF. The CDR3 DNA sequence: TGTGCCAGCAGCTTAATTGACAGAGGGGCCAACGTCCTGACTTTC.

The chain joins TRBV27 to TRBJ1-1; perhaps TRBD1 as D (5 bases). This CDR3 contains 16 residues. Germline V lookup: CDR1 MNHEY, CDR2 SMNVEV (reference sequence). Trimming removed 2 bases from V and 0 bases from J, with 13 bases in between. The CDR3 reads CASSLATSTVNTEAFF. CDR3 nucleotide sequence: TGTGCCAGCAGTTTAGCTACCTCGACAGTGAACACTGAAGCTTTCTTT.

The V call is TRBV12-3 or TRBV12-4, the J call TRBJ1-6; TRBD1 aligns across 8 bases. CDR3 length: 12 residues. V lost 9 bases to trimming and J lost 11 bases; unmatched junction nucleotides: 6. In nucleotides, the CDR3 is TGTGCCAGGGACAGGGATTTCCCACCCCTCCACTTT. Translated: CARDRDFPPLHF.

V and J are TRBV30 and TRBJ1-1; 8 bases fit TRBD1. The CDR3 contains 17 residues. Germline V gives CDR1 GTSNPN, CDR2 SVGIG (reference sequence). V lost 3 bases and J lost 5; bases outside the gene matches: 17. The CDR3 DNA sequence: TGTGCCTGGAGACTCAGGGGGCCCAGCCCGTGGAAAACTGAAGCTTTCTTT. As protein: CAWRLRGPSPWKTEAFF.

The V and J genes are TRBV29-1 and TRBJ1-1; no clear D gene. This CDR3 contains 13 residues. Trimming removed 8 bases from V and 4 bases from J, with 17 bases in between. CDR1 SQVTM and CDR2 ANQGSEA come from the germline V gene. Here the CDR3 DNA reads TGCAGCTCCGAAACAGTCGCTGGCACTGAAGCTTTCTTT. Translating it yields CSSETVAGTEAFF.

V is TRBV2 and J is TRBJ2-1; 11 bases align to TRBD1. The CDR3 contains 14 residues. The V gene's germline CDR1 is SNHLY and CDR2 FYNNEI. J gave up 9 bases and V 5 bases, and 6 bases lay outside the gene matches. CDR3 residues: CASSQDRGQGEQFF. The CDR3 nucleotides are TGTGCCAGCAGTCAGGACAGGGGGCAGGGTGAGCAGTTCTTC.

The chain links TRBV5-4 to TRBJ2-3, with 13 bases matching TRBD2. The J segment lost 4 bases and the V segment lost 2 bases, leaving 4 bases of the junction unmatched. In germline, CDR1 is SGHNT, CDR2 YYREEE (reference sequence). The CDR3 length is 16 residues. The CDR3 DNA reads TGTGCCAGCAGCTTAGGGACTAGCGGGACCTCAGATACGCAGTATTTT. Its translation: CASSLGTSGTSDTQYF. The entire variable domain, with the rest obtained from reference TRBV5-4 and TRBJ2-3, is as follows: ETGVTQSPTHLIKTRGQQVTLRCSSQSGHNTVSWYQQALGQGPQFIFQYYREEENGRGNFPPRFSGLQFPNYSSELNVNALELDDSALYLCASSLGTSGTSDTQYFGPGTRLTVL.

The CDR3 region is CASSASTQGNSPLHF. The DNA of the CDR3 is TGTGCCAGCAGCGCCTCCACACAGGGAAATTCACCCCTCCACTTT. This sequence joins TRBV9 and TRBJ1-6, with D possibly being TRBD1 (6 bases). The V end lost 3 bases, the J end lost 7 bases, and 14 bases lay between the germline ends. This CDR3 is 15 amino acids long. CDR1 is SGDLS, CDR2 YYNGEE, per germline.

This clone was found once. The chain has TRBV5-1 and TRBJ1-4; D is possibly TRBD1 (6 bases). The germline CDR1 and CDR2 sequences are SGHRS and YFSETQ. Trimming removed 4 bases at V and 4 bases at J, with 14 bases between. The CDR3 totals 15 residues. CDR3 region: CASSQQGIDNEKLFF. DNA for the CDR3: TGCGCCAGCAGCCAACAGGGAATAGATAATGAAAAACTGTTTTTT.

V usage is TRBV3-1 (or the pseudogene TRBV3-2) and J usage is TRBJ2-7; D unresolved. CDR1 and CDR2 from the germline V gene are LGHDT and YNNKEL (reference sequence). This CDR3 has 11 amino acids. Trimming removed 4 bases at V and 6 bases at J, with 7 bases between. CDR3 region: CASSPPSEQYF. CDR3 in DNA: TGTGCCAGCAGCCCCCCCAGCGAGCAGTACTTC.